These 11 T cell receptor beta chains were sequenced from one sample in a study of T cell repertoires in cytomegalovirus infection. One entry per CDR3 protein, called by TCRdb with MiXCR from the reads. The data show about 140,000 distinct CDR3 sequences, about 6.5% seen once. The sample taken for sequencing was PBMCs. The receptors derive from a human donor in good health (CMV status not recorded). Some clones in this sample may be carry-over from other donors' samples.

This clonotype was picked up many times. This sequence joins TRBV18 and TRBJ2-1; 10 positions agree with TRBD1. The V gene end was trimmed by 4 bases and the J gene end by 2 bases; junction bases not matched to a gene: 8. The CDR3 is 17 amino acids. The germline CDR1 and CDR2 sequences are KGHSH and LQKENI. This CDR3 reads CASSRFTGQGAYNEQFF. CDR3 nucleotides: TGTGCCAGCTCACGCTTCACAGGACAGGGGGCCTACAATGAGCAGTTCTTC.

This clonotype was recorded many times. V and J are TRBV7-2 and TRBJ1-1; TRBD1 is a possible D gene (5 bases). The germline gives CDR1 SGHTA, CDR2 FQGNSA. This CDR3 is built from 15 residues. Trimming removed 4 bases at V and 8 bases at J, with 20 bases between. CDR3 coding DNA: TGTGCCAGCAGCTCAAGGGGCAGCGTCTCCCCGGAAGCTTTCTTT. Amino acid sequence: CASSSRGSVSPEAFF.

This clonotype has a count of ten or more. The rearrangement uses TRBV7-8 and TRBJ2-1, with TRBD1 identical over 8 bases. V gave up 8 bases and J gave up 1 base; unmatched junction bases: 13. Germline CDR1 SGHVS, CDR2 FQNEAQ. The CDR3 spans 17 residues. CDR3 sequence reads: CASGAKQGVLSYNEQFF. The CDR3 region has the DNA TGTGCCAGCGGGGCCAAACAGGGGGTTTTATCCTACAATGAGCAGTTCTTC.

Many counts were recorded for this clonotype. The CDR3 nucleotides are TGTGCCAGCAGCGCGACCTATGGCGGGGGGGCCGGGGAGACCCAGTACTTC. It encodes CASSATYGGGAGETQYF. The rearrangement uses TRBV4-2 and TRBJ2-5; 9 bases map to TRBD2. The germline V gene encodes CDR1 LGHNA and CDR2 YNFKEQ. This CDR3 region has 17 residues. The V segment lost 5 bases and the J segment 5 bases; nucleotides outside the gene matches: 15.

The chain employs TRBV11-3 and TRBJ2-5, with 7 bases matching TRBD1. The germline V gene has CDR1 SGHNT and CDR2 YENEEA. The V and J ends lost 5 bases and 6 bases, in that order; junction bases with no gene match: 6. The CDR3 is 13 residues long. CDR3 protein: CASSRGGVQTQYF. The DNA of the CDR3 is TGTGCCAGCAGCCGAGGGGGCGTACAGACCCAGTACTTC.

This clonotype came up many times. This sequence joins TRBV12-3 or TRBV12-4 and TRBJ2-1, with unresolved D. V was clipped by 6 bases and J by 12 bases, with 18 bases between them. The CDR3 is 13 amino acids. The CDR3 loop reads CASSSDKAGRQFF. In DNA form, the CDR3 reads TGTGCCAGCAGCTCGGATAAAGCCGGTCGGCAGTTCTTC.

This clonotype occurred many times. The chain couples TRBV11-3 to TRBJ2-5; D is uncertain. Trimming removed 5 bases from V and 9 bases from J, with 16 bases in between. Per the germline V gene, CDR1 is SGHNT and CDR2 is YENEEA. This CDR3 comprises 13 residues. CDR3 bases: TGTGCCAGCAGCCCAAACACCTTAGCCCCCCAGTACTTC. It is translated as CASSPNTLAPQYF. The full variable domain, in which reference TRBV11-3 and TRBJ2-5 provide the parts outside the CDR3, is EAGVVQSPRYKIIEKKQPVAFWCNPISGHNTLYWYLQNLGQGPELLIRYENEEAVDDSQLPKDRFSAERLKGVDSTLKIQPAELGDSAVYLCASSPNTLAPQYFGPGTRLLVL.

This clonotype has ten or more counts. CDR3 nucleotide sequence: TGTGCCAGCAGCTTAAGAACAGGGCATCAGCCCCAGCATTTT. Encoded protein: CASSLRTGHQPQHF. The chain combines TRBV7-2 with TRBJ1-5; weak D call: TRBD1 (6 bases). Trimming left V 2 bases short and J 5 bases short, with 10 bases between. The CDR3 runs 14 residues. Germline V gene lookup returns CDR1 SGHTA and CDR2 FQGNSA.

This clonotype was recorded many times. The chain recombines TRBV7-9 with TRBJ2-1; 7 nucleotides match TRBD1. The CDR3 runs 12 residues. Germline CDR1 reads SEHNR; CDR2 reads FQNEAQ (reference sequence). V dropped 5 bases and J dropped 12; count of bases not matched to a gene: 7. The CDR3 region is CASSDRVSGQFF. CDR3 sequence (DNA): TGTGCCAGCAGCGACAGGGTTTCCGGGCAGTTCTTC.

Details on this clonotype: The conserved closing phenylalanine or tryptophan is absent in this CDR3, likely reflecting a read error. The limits of the CDR3 on the DNA are not certain, so only TCRdb's listed CDR3 is given. The chain carries TRBV7-2 and TRBJ2-2. The CDR3 is 15 amino acids long, termini counted. CDR1 is SGHTA and CDR2 is FQGNSA in the germline V gene. The CDR3 loop reads CASSPGVGGTGELLC.

CDR3 amino acids: CASSLPTVDRDGYTF. In DNA form, the CDR3 reads TGTGCCAGCAGTTTGCCAACCGTGGACAGGGATGGCTACACCTTC. The chain is built from TRBV28 and TRBJ1-2, with TRBD1 matching over 8 bases. The CDR3 runs 15 residues. In germline, CDR1 is MDHEN, CDR2 SYDVKM. V dropped 3 bases and J dropped 6; count of bases not matched to a gene: 9.